This TCR beta chain appears in the sequencing data of a study of blood T cell repertoires in COVID-19. Study-wide background: COVID-19 samples, acute and convalescent, were from the United States, Italy and Spain.

Seattle patients were enrolled while actively infected and followed longitudinally. The protocol was immunoSEQ multiplex PCR, while the TCRdb copy is restricted to in-frame clones and leaves out a portion. The data show 300,000 or so clones, with almost 90% seen just once and less than 3% held by the top ten. CDR1 and CDR2 from the germline V gene are MDHEN and SYDVKM. The J segment lost 2 bases and the V segment lost 6 bases, leaving 13 bases of the junction unmatched. The CDR3 runs to 16 residues. This TCR was recovered from a woman between 25 and 40 years old with COVID-19, enrolled during active disease. The sequenced sample was peripheral blood. The chain recombines TRBV28 with TRBJ2-7, with TRBD2 identical over 7 bases. CDR3 sequence (DNA): TGTGCCAGCAGAGACCGACAACGAGCGGGACCCTACGAGCAGTACTTC. Amino acid sequence: CASRDRQRAGPYEQYF.